Reported below is one TCR beta chain. The length of the CDR3 is 15 residues. This sample was included in a study of cytomegalovirus exposure and HLA in healthy donors. The PCR was carried out with 60 Vbeta primers and 13 Jbeta primers. Sequencing used immunoSEQ multiplex PCR; TCRdb keeps in-frame clones, though not all of them. The sample contains some 96,000 clones, under 80% of which appear only once. Sequencing was performed on PBMCs. This chain uses TRBV21-1 with TRBJ1-1; the table's D call TRBD1 went unverified against the DNA. TRBV21-1 is described as a pseudogene. This TCR came from a man in his forties in good health and CMV-seropositive. CDR3: CASSKVVQVNTEAFF. The CDR3 bases are TGTGCCAGCAGCAAAGTCGTACAGGTGAACACTGAAGCTTTCTTT.